One sample yielded the 27 T cell receptor beta chains listed below, sequenced in a study of T cell responses to AZD1222 COVID-19 vaccine. The assay was immunoSEQ multiplex PCR, and TCRdb's table has in-frame clones only and misses some. The sample shows over 120,000 clones, about 91% of them seen only once. Sequenced here: peripheral blood, sampled on day 0 of AZD1222 vaccination. Receptors were obtained from an adult in good health.

The chain joins TRBV7-9 to TRBJ1-6; D call uncertain. CDR3 length: 15 amino acids. The germline V and J ends were trimmed by 8 bases and 5 bases, with 16 bases remaining between them. Germline V gene lookup returns CDR1 SEHNR and CDR2 FQNEAQ (reference sequence). The CDR3 sequence is CASEEWATNNSPLHF. The CDR3 nucleotides read TGTGCCAGCGAAGAGTGGGCGACTAATAATTCACCCCTCCACTTT.

The V gene is TRBV6-6, the J gene TRBJ2-7; D is possibly TRBD2 (5 bases). Germline assignment: CDR1 MNHNY and CDR2 SVGAGI (reference sequence). V lost 7 bases to trimming and J lost 7 bases, with 20 bases between them. This CDR3 spans 14 amino acids. The CDR3 protein is CASTQAAFVLEQYF. The CDR3 region has the DNA TGTGCCAGCACCCAAGCGGCATTTGTCTTGGAGCAGTACTTC.

A single count supports this clone. One end of the junction is discordant with germline, which a read error may explain. The chain couples TRBV7-9 to TRBJ1-1, with 9 bases that match TRBD1. Germline CDR1 reads SEHNR; CDR2 reads FQNEAQ (reference sequence). This CDR3 contains 14 residues. The CDR3 loop reads CASNAGTGNIEAFF. The CDR3 DNA reads TGTGCCAGCAACGCCGGGACAGGGAACATTGAAGCTTTCTTT.

J is TRBJ2-7 and V is TRBV6-5, with TRBD2 identical over 8 bases. The CDR3 sequence is 14 residues long. Germline V gives CDR1 MNHEY, CDR2 SVGAGI. Trimming at V came to 8 bases and at J to 6 bases, leaving 12 bases not matched to a gene. CDR3 in DNA: TGTGCCAGCGAAGGGACTAGGACCCCGGGCGAGCAGTACTTC. This sequence encodes CASEGTRTPGEQYF.

V is TRBV7-9 and J is TRBJ1-1; TRBD1 matches 7 bases. Unmatched junction bases numbered 10, after V lost 5 bases and J lost 4 bases. There are 15 residues in the CDR3. Per the germline V gene, CDR1 is SEHNR and CDR2 is FQNEAQ (reference sequence). CDR3 residues: CASSPGTVDSTEAFF. The CDR3 DNA reads TGTGCCAGCAGCCCCGGGACAGTAGATAGCACTGAAGCTTTCTTT.

Regarding this clone: This specimen includes other DNA sequences encoding the same CDR3. This rearrangement joins TRBV3-1 (or the pseudogene TRBV3-2) to TRBJ2-7; 7 bases align to TRBD2. Per germline, CDR1 LGHDT and CDR2 YNNKEL (reference sequence). With V trimmed by 3 bases and J by 4 bases, 0 bases remained unmatched. This CDR3 comprises 12 residues. The CDR3 region is CASSQGGYEQYF. CDR3 nucleotide sequence: TGTGCCAGCAGCCAGGGAGGGTACGAGCAGTACTTC.

The chain recombines TRBV5-1 with TRBJ1-2, with TRBD1 matching 8 bases. There are 14 residues in the CDR3. Germline-derived CDR1 and CDR2 are SGHRS and YFSETQ. Germline trimming cut 4 bases from V and 6 bases from J; bases unmatched to any gene: 8. The CDR3 is CASSRDGQGDGYTF. In DNA, the CDR3 is TGCGCCAGCAGCAGAGACGGACAGGGTGATGGCTACACCTTC.

This chain links TRBV6-2 or TRBV6-3 with TRBJ2-7; D is ambiguous. V was pared by 5 bases and J by 5 bases, with 13 bases between. This CDR3 region has 13 residues. Germline CDR1 is MNHEY and CDR2 is SVGEGT. CDR3 in amino acids: CASSPRDTDEQYF. The CDR3 region has the DNA TGTGCCAGCAGTCCCCGCGACACAGACGAGCAGTACTTC.

This chain connects TRBV7-9 to TRBJ2-3; D unresolved. Germline V lookup: CDR1 SEHNR, CDR2 FQNEAQ (reference sequence). The V and J ends lost 5 bases and 4 bases respectively, with 4 bases between them. The CDR3 consists of 11 residues. CDR3 in DNA: TGTGCCAGCAGCCTTCCAGATACGCAGTATTTT. Translation gives CASSLPDTQYF.

This chain joins TRBV7-8 and TRBJ2-5, with D maybe TRBD2 (6 bases). The CDR3 length is 14 residues. The germline V gene has CDR1 SGHVS and CDR2 FQNEAQ. The ends were cut back, 5 bases at V and 5 bases at J, with 15 bases in the middle. CDR3 loop: CASSRDLGRETQYF. In DNA form, the CDR3 reads TGTGCCAGCAGCCGGGACTTAGGGCGGGAGACCCAGTACTTC.

This clone was seen once. The V and J genes are TRBV7-9 and TRBJ2-7; TRBD2 aligns across 12 bases. In germline, CDR1 is SEHNR, CDR2 FQNEAQ (reference sequence). This CDR3 contains 16 residues. J gave up 2 bases and V 0 bases, and 2 bases lay outside the gene matches. The DNA for the CDR3 is TGTGCCAGCAGCTTAGCGAGGACTAGCGGGGCCTACGAGCAGTACTTC. Residues: CASSLARTSGAYEQYF.

This chain connects TRBV2 to TRBJ1-1; D perhaps matches TRBD1 (5 bases). Per germline, CDR1 SNHLY and CDR2 FYNNEI. Trimming removed 8 bases at V and 5 bases at J, with 18 bases between. There are 14 residues in the CDR3. CDR3 amino acids: CASRNPGGLTEAFF. The CDR3 nucleotides read TGTGCCAGCCGCAACCCCGGGGGGTTGACTGAAGCTTTCTTT.

On this clone: The same CDR3 is also encoded by other DNA sequences in this sample. This rearrangement joins TRBV7-2 to TRBJ2-7, with D tentatively TRBD2 (6 bases). The CDR3 is 14 residues long. The germline CDR1 and CDR2 sequences are SGHTA and FQGNSA. V shed 5 bases and J shed 0 bases, with 11 bases lying between them. The CDR3 nucleotides are TGTGCCAGCAGCCCCCGGCGGGACTCCTACGAGCAGTACTTC. It specifies CASSPRRDSYEQYF. The entire variable domain, with the rest obtained from reference TRBV7-2 and TRBJ2-7, is as follows: GAGVSQSPSNKVTEKGKDVELRCDPISGHTALYWYRQSLGQGLEFLIYFQGNSAPDKSGLPSDRFSAERTGGSVSTLTIQRTQQEDSAVYLCASSPRRDSYEQYFGPGTRLTVT.

The V call is TRBV29-1, the J call TRBJ2-7; a possible D gene is TRBD1 (6 bases). Germline V CDR1 and CDR2: SQVTM, ANQGSEA. The CDR3 contains 13 residues. The V end lost 2 bases, the J end lost 0 bases, and 8 bases lay between the germline ends. The CDR3 DNA reads TGCAGCGTTGAAACAGGGTCCTCCTACGAGCAGTACTTC. Its translation is CSVETGSSYEQYF.

This clone was seen at least ten times. The chain combines TRBV3-1 (or the pseudogene TRBV3-2) with TRBJ1-1, with unresolved D. Germline-derived CDR1 and CDR2 are LGHDT and YNNKEL (reference sequence). V dropped 4 bases and J dropped 3 bases, with 12 bases sitting between them. The CDR3 has 14 residues. CDR3 residues: CASSPPGSHTEAFF. CDR3 DNA sequence: TGTGCCAGCAGCCCTCCGGGGTCTCACACTGAAGCTTTCTTT.

The chain uses TRBV4-1 and TRBJ2-1; perhaps TRBD1 as D (6 bases). The germline V gene has CDR1 MGHRA and CDR2 YSYEKL. Trimming removed 0 bases from V and 6 bases from J, with 30 bases in between. The CDR3 has 21 residues. Written as DNA, the CDR3 is TGCGCCAGCAGCCAAGATTCCCTGGCGTCCCGGAACCGAGGGGGTGTCAATGAGCAGTTCTTC. This gives the protein CASSQDSLASRNRGGVNEQFF.

The rearrangement links TRBV24-1 to TRBJ1-1; D might be TRBD1 (5 bases). Germline loops: CDR1 KGHDR, CDR2 SFDVKD. V was shortened by 1 base and J by 11 bases, with 16 bases between the two germline ends. The CDR3 runs 14 residues. The chain's CDR3 is CATSDFSWEGSAFF. The DNA of the CDR3 is TGTGCCACCAGTGATTTTAGTTGGGAGGGGTCGGCTTTCTTT.

The table lists this clone with a count of one. The chain carries TRBV11-2 and TRBJ1-4; no firm D call. This CDR3 comprises 16 residues. CDR1 and CDR2 (germline): SGHAT, FQNNGV. Trimming pared 1 base from V and 0 bases from J, leaving 9 bases between. CDR3 sequence: CASSLGQTTTNEKLFF. The CDR3 DNA reads TGTGCCAGCAGCTTAGGTCAGACAACAACTAATGAAAAACTGTTTTTT.

The chain links TRBV6-5 to TRBJ1-2; D is possibly TRBD1 (6 bases). V was pared by 7 bases and J by 4 bases, with 19 bases between. The CDR3 has 15 residues. In germline, CDR1 is MNHEY, CDR2 SVGAGI. The CDR3 reads CASTYLGEGVYGYTF. The CDR3 DNA is TGTGCCAGCACCTACCTTGGCGAGGGGGTCTATGGCTACACCTTC.

The V and J genes are TRBV5-5 and TRBJ2-5, with a tentative D call TRBD1 (5 bases). Germline lookup yields CDR1 SGHKS and CDR2 YYEKEE (reference sequence). The V end was cut by 4 bases, the J end by 1 base, with 11 bases between. This CDR3 spans 14 amino acids. CDR3 coding DNA: TGTGCCAGCAGCGTGACAGTATCCCAAGAGACCCAGTACTTC. Amino acids: CASSVTVSQETQYF.

The chain couples TRBV4-1 to TRBJ1-5; D is ambiguous. Germline V gene data show CDR1 as MGHRA and CDR2 as YSYEKL. The CDR3 runs to 15 residues. The V end was cut by 1 base, the J end by 15 bases, with 22 bases between. The CDR3 region is CASSQGPARGLPLHF. CDR3 DNA sequence: TGCGCCAGCAGCCAAGGGCCAGCTCGGGGATTACCACTGCATTTT.

The rearrangement uses TRBV24-1 and TRBJ2-1, with 8 bases fitting TRBD1. The CDR3 has 16 residues. Germline CDR1 and CDR2: KGHDR and SFDVKD. The V segment lost 4 bases and the J segment 5 bases; nucleotides outside the gene matches: 9. CDR3 bases: TGTGCCACCAGTGACAACCCGGGACAGGCCAACAATGAGCAGTTCTTC. As protein: CATSDNPGQANNEQFF.

V usage is TRBV6-5 and J usage is TRBJ1-1; tentatively, D is TRBD1 (6 bases). The CDR3 has 14 amino acids. The germline CDR1 and CDR2 sequences are MNHEY and SVGAGI. V was clipped by 6 bases and J by 1 base, with 12 bases between them. CDR3 sequence: CASSEIQGNTEAFF. CDR3 sequence (DNA): TGTGCCAGCAGCGAGATACAGGGGAACACTGAAGCTTTCTTT.

The CDR3 spells CASRSWGQGKGNTIYF. In DNA form, the CDR3 reads TGTGCCAGCAGATCTTGGGGACAGGGCAAAGGAAACACCATATATTTT. The chain couples TRBV2 to TRBJ1-3; 9 bases align to TRBD1. This CDR3 region has 16 residues. Trimming at V came to 6 bases and at J to 4 bases, leaving 10 bases not matched to a gene. In germline, CDR1 is SNHLY, CDR2 FYNNEI.

Only a few counts were recorded for this clone. The CDR3 DNA follows: TGCGCCAGCAGCGGGGGTCCTCAGCAGCCCCAGCATTTT. It is translated as CASSGGPQQPQHF. The chain has TRBV5-1 and TRBJ1-5; tentative D call: TRBD1 (5 bases). With 4 bases removed from V and 7 bases from J, the gap between germline ends came to 12 bases. The germline gives CDR1 SGHRS, CDR2 YFSETQ. CDR3 length equals 13 residues.

The genes are TRBV4-1 and TRBJ1-5, with D uncertain. The CDR3 runs to 13 residues. Trimming shortened V by 3 bases and J by 5 bases, and 8 bases separated the two germline ends. The germline V gene has CDR1 MGHRA and CDR2 YSYEKL. The CDR3 DNA is TGCGCCAGCAGCCAGGCACTAGATCAGCCCCAGCATTTT. This gives the protein CASSQALDQPQHF.

The chain couples TRBV4-1 to TRBJ1-6; maybe TRBD1 (5 bases). Germline V gene lookup returns CDR1 MGHRA and CDR2 YSYEKL. The CDR3 is made up of 17 amino acids. With 0 bases removed from V and 1 base from J, the gap between germline ends came to 10 bases. CDR3 region: CASSQDYSGSYNSPLHF. Here the CDR3 DNA reads TGCGCCAGCAGCCAAGACTACTCAGGGTCCTATAATTCACCCCTCCACTTT.